One sample yielded the 2 T cell receptor beta chains listed below, sequenced in a study of T-cell memory formation after mild COVID-19. Via MiXCR, TCRdb re-called the 5' RACE reads, giving one row per CDR3 protein. This sample has about 150,000 distinct CDR3 sequences, with approximately 13% found just once. The sample was PBMCs or a T cell subset sorted from them (not recorded which). These receptors originate from a man aged 18 to 30 who had mild COVID-19 (a few samples of this study predate the infection). Cell type and time point are not known.

This clonotype was detected ten times or more. The chain links TRBV13 to TRBJ1-6, with D unresolved. Trimming left V 6 bases short and J 0 bases short, with 9 bases between. Germline assignment: CDR1 PRHDT and CDR2 FYEKMQ (reference sequence). The CDR3 covers 15 residues. CDR3 sequence (DNA): TGTGCCAGCAGAACGGGAAGCTCCTATAATTCACCCCTCCACTTT. As protein: CASRTGSSYNSPLHF.

This clonotype was observed at least ten times. This sequence joins TRBV4-3 and TRBJ2-1; 7 bases line up with TRBD2. The CDR3 runs to 17 residues. From germline, CDR1 is LGHNA and CDR2 YSLEER. J lost 8 bases, V lost 4 bases, and 17 bases had no gene match. The CDR3 sequence is CASSLGGGGLLGDEQFF. The CDR3 DNA reads as TGCGCCAGCAGCCTCGGCGGGGGAGGGTTGTTGGGAGATGAGCAGTTCTTC.